The 13 T cell receptor beta chains below all came from one sample that was sequenced in a study of T cell repertoires in cytomegalovirus infection. TCRdb re-derived calls from the reads in MiXCR, one entry per CDR3 protein. This sample carries about 110,000 distinct CDR3 sequences, roughly a tenth of them seen once, and the ten largest clones take about 32%. No cognate antigen is known for these TCRs. The sequencing input was PBMCs, sequenced either directly or after in vitro stimulation (not recorded which). The receptors were gathered from a human donor in good health (CMV status not recorded). Some clones in this sample may be carry-over from other donors' samples.

In this sample, this clonotype turned up a few times. The chain uses TRBV10-3 and TRBJ1-2, with 9 bases fitting TRBD1. CDR1 is ENHRY and CDR2 is SYGVKD in the germline V gene. The CDR3 is 18 residues long. V shed 6 bases and J 0 bases; nucleotides not matched to a gene: 14. CDR3 loop: CAISTEPGQGDTNYGYTF. The CDR3 bases are TGTGCCATCAGCACGGAACCGGGACAGGGAGACACTAACTATGGCTACACCTTC.

The rearrangement joins TRBV4-3 to TRBJ2-3; D is perhaps TRBD2 (5 bases). V was clipped by 4 bases and J by 5 bases, with 13 bases between them. Germline loops: CDR1 LGHNA, CDR2 YSLEER. The CDR3 totals 14 residues. The CDR3 sequence is CASSLQRELDTQYF. In DNA form, the CDR3 reads TGCGCCAGCAGCCTCCAGAGGGAGCTAGATACGCAGTATTTT.

The chain uses TRBV29-1 and TRBJ2-7; D unclear. CDR3 length: 12 residues. Trimming removed 7 bases from V and 1 base from J, with 11 bases in between. Germline CDR1 is SQVTM and CDR2 is ANQGSEA. In DNA form, the CDR3 reads TGCAGCGCCACATCCAGTTCCTACGAGCAGTACGTC. As protein: CSATSSSYEQYV.

V gene TRBV12-3 or TRBV12-4 combines with J gene TRBJ2-1; D uncertain. CDR3 size: 13 residues. V dropped 5 bases and J dropped 8 bases, with 13 bases sitting between them. This CDR3 is CASSDRPRDEQFF. The CDR3 bases are TGTGCCAGCAGTGACCGCCCTAGGGATGAGCAGTTCTTC.

This clonotype was counted at least ten times. The CDR3 sequence: CASKGDNEQFF. CDR3 DNA sequence: TGTGCCAGCAAGGGGGACAATGAGCAGTTCTTC. The J gene is TRBJ2-1, the V gene TRBV6-6, with a weak D call TRBD1 (6 bases). The germline V gene has CDR1 MNHNY and CDR2 SVGAGI (reference sequence). This CDR3 has 11 residues. Trimming removed 7 bases from V and 5 bases from J, with 6 bases in between.

This clonotype was recorded many times. This rearrangement joins TRBV24-1 to TRBJ2-1; 9 nucleotides align to TRBD1. The CDR3 has 15 amino acids. Germline V CDR1 and CDR2: KGHDR, SFDVKD. With 4 bases clipped from V and 8 bases from J, the junction kept 8 bases outside the gene matches. The CDR3 nucleotides read TGTGCCACCAGTGACCCGGGACAGGGAATCGATGAGCAGTTCTTC. Translated: CATSDPGQGIDEQFF.

In its sample, this clonotype was seen many times. The V call is TRBV7-2, the J call TRBJ2-1, with 7 bases fitting TRBD2. Germline CDR1 and CDR2: SGHTA and FQGNSA. This CDR3 spans 16 amino acids. J lost 1 base, V lost 5 bases, and 8 bases had no gene match. The CDR3 nucleotides read TGTGCCAGCAGCAGCCGTAGCGGGCTTTCCTACAATGAGCAGTTCTTC. It encodes CASSSRSGLSYNEQFF.

V is TRBV6-2 or TRBV6-3 and J is TRBJ1-2; D unresolved. The germline gives CDR1 MNHEY, CDR2 SVGEGT. Trimming took 0 bases from V and 7 from J, leaving 18 bases between them. The CDR3 loop spans 16 amino acids. CDR3 DNA sequence: TGTGCCAGCAGTTACTCGATGCGGTCTTCTAGACCTGGCTACACCTTC. Amino acid sequence: CASSYSMRSSRPGYTF.

The table lists this clonotype with a few counts. The chain employs TRBV7-9 and TRBJ2-1, with D possibly being TRBD1 or TRBD2 (6 bases each). Germline values: CDR1 SEHNR, CDR2 FQNEAQ (reference sequence). This CDR3 is built from 14 residues. V was pared by 6 bases and J by 8 bases, with 17 bases between. The CDR3 region has the DNA TGTGCCAGCAGACCCGGTCTGGGGGGCGATGAGCAGTTCTTC. Amino acid sequence: CASRPGLGGDEQFF.

There are many counts of this clonotype. The chain employs TRBV2 and TRBJ1-3; D not certain. The CDR3 consists of 13 residues. Trimming stripped 2 bases from V and 2 bases from J, with 4 bases between. The germline V gene has CDR1 SNHLY and CDR2 FYNNEI. The chain's CDR3 is CASSERPGNTIYF. CDR3 coding DNA: TGTGCCAGCAGTGAACGACCTGGAAACACCATATATTTT. Variable domain in full (rest from reference TRBV2 and TRBJ1-3): EPEVTQTPSHQVTQMGQEVILRCVPISNHLYFYWYRQILGQKVEFLVSFYNNEISEKSEIFDDQFSVERPDGSNFTLKIRSTKLEDSAMYFCASSERPGNTIYFGEGSWLTVV.

This clonotype occurred many times. The chain joins TRBV6-6 to TRBJ1-2; D remains ambiguous. The V end was cut by 7 bases, the J end by 5 bases, with 17 bases between. The CDR3 sequence is 14 residues long. The germline V gene encodes CDR1 MNHNY and CDR2 SVGAGI (reference sequence). The CDR3 protein is CASTHELQQYGYTF. For the CDR3, the DNA is TGTGCCAGCACCCATGAACTACAACAATATGGCTACACCTTC.

The table lists this clonotype with many counts. One junction end does not reproduce the germline sequence, and a read error may be involved. The chain uses TRBV5-1 and TRBJ1-1; D unclear. CDR1 is SGHRS, CDR2 YFSETQ, per germline. CDR3 length: 12 amino acids. This CDR3 is CASSLVPGEKVF. DNA of the CDR3: TGCGCCAGCAGCTTGGTCCCCGGGGAGAAGGTCTTT.

This clonotype has a count of ten or more. The gene calls are TRBV7-2 and TRBJ1-2; no clear D gene. CDR1 and CDR2 from the germline V gene are SGHTA and FQGNSA. CDR3 length: 13 amino acids. Trimming took 3 bases from V and 7 from J, leaving 12 bases between them. This CDR3 reads CASSFDPNSGYTF. CDR3 in DNA: TGTGCCAGCAGCTTCGACCCTAACAGTGGCTACACCTTC.